The 27 T cell receptor beta chains in this list originate from one sample, sequenced in a study of T cells in Graves' hyperthyroidism and ophthalmopathy. The source material, RNA transcripts, was used to amplify TCR beta CDR3 regions. The HTBI primer set served for first-round RT-PCR of the TCR CDR3. TCRdb re-called the multiplex PCR reads with MiXCR, one entry per CDR3 protein. The profile shows more than 500,000 distinct CDR3 sequences, about half of them singletons. Sequenced sample: peripheral blood or thyroid tissue (not recorded which). All receptors come from an adult woman with Graves' disease, either hyperthyroidism or ophthalmopathy (not recorded which).

The V and J genes are TRBV7-2 and TRBJ2-5, with D unresolved. CDR1 and CDR2 from the germline V gene are SGHTA and FQGNSA. Trimming removed 5 bases at V and 1 base at J, with 8 bases between. The CDR3 sequence is 13 residues long. CDR3 residues: CASSPMIQETQYF. As DNA, the CDR3 is TGTGCCAGCAGCCCGATGATCCAAGAGACCCAGTACTTC.

V and J are TRBV5-1 and TRBJ1-1, with TRBD1 matching 7 bases. The germline V gene encodes CDR1 SGHRS and CDR2 YFSETQ. After removal of 5 bases from V and 3 bases from J, the junction contained 7 bases not matched to a gene. The CDR3 extends over 14 amino acids. In nucleotides, the CDR3 is TGCGCCAGCAGGGAACAGGGGACCTACACTGAAGCTTTCTTT. Its translation: CASREQGTYTEAFF.

This clonotype was detected only a few times. This chain connects TRBV20-1 to TRBJ1-6, with 8 positions matching TRBD1. CDR1 is DFQATT, CDR2 SNEGSKA, per germline (reference sequence). The CDR3 length is 13 residues. With 8 bases clipped from V and 7 bases from J, the junction kept 7 bases outside the gene matches. CDR3 sequence (DNA): TGCAGTCTACACGACAGGGGCAATTCACCCCTCCACTTT. Protein sequence: CSLHDRGNSPLHF.

This clonotype was recorded a few times. The chain joins TRBV20-1 to TRBJ1-4, with 8 bases lining up with TRBD1. Germline CDR1 DFQATT, CDR2 SNEGSKA (reference sequence). CDR3 size: 14 residues. V lost 6 bases to trimming and J lost 3 bases; unmatched junction nucleotides: 6. The CDR3 spells CSAKGTGANEKLFF. The CDR3 DNA follows: TGCAGTGCCAAAGGGACAGGAGCTAATGAAAAACTGTTTTTT.

This clonotype was detected ten times or more. The V call is TRBV11-2, the J call TRBJ1-1, with D uncertain. V was clipped by 2 bases and J by 4 bases, with 11 bases between them. Germline V lookup: CDR1 SGHAT, CDR2 FQNNGV. There are 14 residues in the CDR3. CDR3 nucleotides: TGTGCCAGCAGCTTATCGACGGGCGGCACTGAAGCTTTCTTT. It yields the protein CASSLSTGGTEAFF.

The V and J genes are TRBV7-2 and TRBJ1-1, with 7 bases that match TRBD1. CDR3 length equals 17 residues. Germline V gives CDR1 SGHTA, CDR2 FQGNSA. J was trimmed by 0 bases and V by 5 bases; bases with no gene match: 12. CDR3 bases: TGTGCCAGCAGCCGCCTCCCGGGACAGCCGTTGAACACTGAAGCTTTCTTT. Amino acids: CASSRLPGQPLNTEAFF.

This clonotype came up a few times. The chain employs TRBV10-3 and TRBJ2-5; 8 nucleotides match TRBD2. The junction had 7 bases not matched to a gene; V was cut back by 2 bases and J by 5 bases. CDR1 is ENHRY and CDR2 is SYGVKD in the germline V gene. The CDR3 is made up of 15 amino acids. The CDR3, as DNA: TGTGCCATCAGTGAGGAGGGGACTAGGTGGGAGACCCAGTACTTC. Its protein product is CAISEEGTRWETQYF.

This chain connects TRBV7-2 to TRBJ1-1; no clear D. The CDR3 consists of 16 residues. The germline V gene has CDR1 SGHTA and CDR2 FQGNSA. V was pared by 4 bases and J by 0 bases, with 15 bases between. CDR3 region: CASSSNRQLMNTEAFF. DNA of the CDR3: TGTGCCAGCAGCTCAAACCGGCAATTAATGAACACTGAAGCTTTCTTT.

This clonotype was seen repeatedly, ten times or more. The chain recombines TRBV15 with TRBJ2-7; the match to TRBD2 covers 13 bases. The CDR3 contains 17 residues. Germline V gene data show CDR1 as LNHNV and CDR2 as YYDKDF (reference sequence). V lost 3 bases and J lost 6; bases outside the gene matches: 11. CDR3: CATSSRRTSGRGGEQYF. The DNA for the CDR3 is TGTGCCACCAGCAGTCGGCGGACTAGCGGGAGAGGGGGCGAGCAGTACTTC.

This clonotype appeared many times. This sequence joins TRBV4-1 and TRBJ1-5; D unclear. The germline V gene encodes CDR1 MGHRA and CDR2 YSYEKL. Deletions cut 4 bases from V and 6 bases from J, with 13 bases between. The CDR3 is 14 residues long. Here the CDR3 reads CASSPDFLAQPQHF. CDR3 bases: TGCGCCAGCAGCCCCGATTTTTTAGCTCAGCCCCAGCATTTT.

This clonotype showed up many times. The rearrangement links TRBV27 to TRBJ2-5; D gene uncertain. V lost 2 bases and J 0 bases, leaving 4 bases between the germline ends. This CDR3 is built from 13 residues. The germline V gene has CDR1 MNHEY and CDR2 SMNVEV (reference sequence). The CDR3 coding sequence is TGTGCCAGCAGTTTAGGCAACCAAGAGACCCAGTACTTC. It specifies CASSLGNQETQYF.

This clonotype has a handful of counts. This may stem from a read error, because a much larger clone lies one nucleotide away. The CDR3 is CASRGTGDGYTF. CDR3 in DNA: TGTGCCAGCCGCGGGACAGGGGATGGCTACACCTTC. The J gene is TRBJ1-2, the V gene TRBV25-1, with 10 positions matching TRBD1. J lost 6 bases, V lost 8 bases, and 3 bases had no gene match. In germline, CDR1 is MGHDK, CDR2 SYGVNS. The CDR3 spans 12 residues.

This clonotype showed up just a few times. The CDR3 DNA is TGTGCCAGCAGTTCCCCTGGGGGAGTGACTACCTACGAGCAGTACTTC. It translates to CASSSPGGVTTYEQYF. The chain uses TRBV28 and TRBJ2-7; D may match TRBD1 or TRBD2 (5 bases each). CDR1 is MDHEN, CDR2 SYDVKM, per germline. The CDR3 is 16 residues long. The V and J ends lost 4 bases and 2 bases respectively, with 18 bases between them. The entire variable domain, with the rest obtained from reference TRBV28 and TRBJ2-7, is as follows: DVKVTQSSRYLVKRTGEKVFLECVQDMDHENMFWYRQDPGLGLRLIYFSYDVKMKEKGDIPEGYSVSREKKERFSLILESASTNQTSMYLCASSSPGGVTTYEQYFGPGTRLTVT.

This clonotype was recorded many times. The V gene is TRBV2, the J gene TRBJ1-3, with TRBD1 as a possible D gene (6 bases). V lost 5 bases to trimming and J lost 0 bases, with 17 bases between them. Looked up from germline, CDR1 is SNHLY and CDR2 is FYNNEI. The CDR3 length is 17 residues. The CDR3 sequence: CASSWGGHLSSGNTIYF. The DNA of the CDR3 is TGTGCCAGCAGTTGGGGGGGACATTTGAGCTCTGGAAACACCATATATTTT.

This clonotype has at least ten counts. This sequence joins TRBV10-3 and TRBJ1-5, with D hard to call. Germline V CDR1 and CDR2: ENHRY, SYGVKD. The CDR3 totals 12 residues. Trimming stripped 2 bases from V and 2 bases from J, with 1 base between. DNA for the CDR3: TGTGCCATCAGTGAGCGCAATCAGCCCCAGCATTTT. Amino acid sequence: CAISERNQPQHF.

The table lists this clonotype with many counts. J is TRBJ1-5 and V is TRBV11-2; the D is unclear. Germline-derived CDR1 and CDR2 are SGHAT and FQNNGV. V was shortened by 5 bases and J by 5 bases, with 10 bases between the two germline ends. CDR3 length: 13 residues. CDR3 sequence reads: CASSTSSYQPQHF. The CDR3 bases are TGTGCCAGCAGCACCTCAAGTTATCAGCCCCAGCATTTT.

This clonotype showed up just a few times. The CDR3 region is CASTQKETQYF. The CDR3 DNA reads as TGTGCCAGCACCCAAAAAGAGACCCAGTACTTC. This chain links TRBV6-6 with TRBJ2-5, with no clear D. The CDR3 runs to 11 residues. Germline V gene data show CDR1 as MNHNY and CDR2 as SVGAGI (reference sequence). V dropped 7 bases and J dropped 3 bases, with 6 bases sitting between them.

This rearrangement joins TRBV6-1 to TRBJ1-5, with D perhaps TRBD1 (6 bases). Trimming took 2 bases from V and 5 from J, leaving 28 bases between them. The germline CDR1 and CDR2 sequences are MNHNS and SASEGT. The CDR3 covers 20 residues. The CDR3 spells CASSERVLLSGRGFYQPQHF. Written as DNA, the CDR3 is TGTGCCAGCAGTGAACGCGTTTTACTTAGTGGCAGGGGATTTTATCAGCCCCAGCATTTT.

V gene TRBV2 combines with J gene TRBJ2-3, with D possibly TRBD2 on 6 matching bases. Germline V CDR1 and CDR2: SNHLY, FYNNEI. The CDR3 totals 12 residues. CDR3 residues: CAGGKRTDTQYF. In nucleotides, the CDR3 is TGTGCGGGGGGTAAACGCACAGATACGCAGTATTTT.

Many counts were recorded for this clonotype. The V gene is TRBV11-2, the J gene TRBJ2-2; D not certain. From germline, CDR1 is SGHAT and CDR2 FQNNGV. The ends were cut back, 2 bases at V and 7 bases at J, with 11 bases in the middle. This CDR3 is 14 amino acids long. Here the CDR3 reads CASSLNAAFGELFF. The CDR3, as DNA: TGTGCCAGCAGCTTAAATGCGGCTTTCGGGGAGCTGTTTTTT.

This clonotype was seen ten or more times. The chain links TRBV20-1 to TRBJ2-7, with unresolved D. V was clipped by 3 bases and J by 1 base, with 13 bases between them. This CDR3 has 14 residues. CDR1 and CDR2 from the germline V gene are DFQATT and SNEGSKA (reference sequence). The CDR3 sequence: CSASRGVSSYEQYF. Written as DNA, the CDR3 is TGCAGTGCTAGCCGAGGTGTTTCGTCCTACGAGCAGTACTTC.

This clonotype was found a few times. This chain's CDR3 is CASSTRTGDNSPLHF. In DNA form, the CDR3 reads TGTGCCAGCAGCACCAGGACAGGGGATAATTCACCCCTCCACTTT. The V gene is TRBV9, the J gene TRBJ1-6; the match to TRBD1 covers 9 bases. Germline CDR1 SGDLS, CDR2 YYNGEE. V was clipped by 4 bases and J by 5 bases; unmatched bases: 4. CDR3 length: 15 residues.

Notes on this clonotype: This sequence may be a read error, since a much larger clone differs from it by one base. This chain links TRBV7-3 with TRBJ1-1; weak D call: TRBD1 (6 bases). The CDR3 loop spans 13 amino acids. The germline gives CDR1 SGHTA, CDR2 FQGTGA. The CDR3 bases are TGTGCCAGCAGCGCATTCGGGGACACTGAAGCTTCCTTT. Translated, it gives CASSAFGDTEASF.

CDR3 residues: CASSLIGSDGETQYF. CDR3 sequence (DNA): TGTGCCAGCAGCTTAATAGGCTCCGACGGAGAGACCCAGTACTTC. The chain employs TRBV7-9 and TRBJ2-5; no definite D call. The V end lost 2 bases, the J end lost 4 bases, and 14 bases lay between the germline ends. The CDR3 sequence is 15 residues long. Germline V gives CDR1 SEHNR, CDR2 FQNEAQ (reference sequence).

Ten or more counts support this clonotype. The rearrangement links TRBV7-9 to TRBJ1-2; 12 bases align to TRBD1. Germline trimming cut 3 bases from V and 6 bases from J; bases unmatched to any gene: 5. The germline V gene encodes CDR1 SEHNR and CDR2 FQNEAQ (reference sequence). This CDR3 spans 15 amino acids. CDR3 residues: CASSFTRDRGHGYTF. CDR3 in DNA: TGTGCCAGCAGCTTCACCCGGGACAGGGGGCATGGCTACACCTTC.

As regards this clonotype: Just one base apart from a much larger clone, this may be a read error. V gene TRBV5-1 combines with J gene TRBJ2-7, with D perhaps matching TRBD1 (6 bases). Germline V gene data show CDR1 as SGHRS and CDR2 as YFSETQ. This CDR3 spans 15 amino acids. Trimming removed 7 bases at V and 3 bases at J, with 20 bases between. CDR3 nucleotide sequence: TGCGCCAGCGGACATCGGGACACGGGGAACTACGAGCAGTACTTC. This encodes CASGHRDTGNYEQYF.

The gene calls are TRBV20-1 and TRBJ2-2; D unclear. This CDR3 is 14 amino acids long. Germline lookup yields CDR1 DFQATT and CDR2 SNEGSKA (reference sequence). Trimming pared 3 bases from V and 0 bases from J, leaving 8 bases between. CDR3 sequence: CSARDPANTGELFF. In DNA, the CDR3 is TGCAGTGCTAGGGACCCCGCGAACACCGGGGAGCTGTTTTTT.